The TCR beta chain described here comes from a study of cytomegalovirus exposure and HLA in healthy donors. V was clipped by 0 bases and J by 2 bases, with 7 bases between them. Germline V gives CDR1 MRHNA, CDR2 SNTAGT. There are 14 residues in the CDR3. Clones were read by immunoSEQ multiplex PCR, and TCRdb kept only the in-frame ones, dropping some. The table records about 130,000 clones, 89% of them present only once. The J gene is TRBJ1-2, the V gene TRBV6-4; D remains ambiguous. The sequencing input was PBMCs. This TCR was sampled from a woman aged 18-29 years in good health and CMV-seronegative. CDR3 nucleotides: TGTGCCAGCAGTGACTCGGGGAGAAACTATGGCTACACCTTC. Protein product: CASSDSGRNYGYTF.